This TCR beta chain was identified in a study of graft-versus-host responses after intestinal transplantation. Background on the study: Multivisceral, liver-intestinal, or isolated intestinal transplants were performed in recipients. The whole recipient group had anti-thymocyte globulin induction followed by tacrolimus and steroids for roughly 3 years.

Turning to this clone: What it binds is not known.

With 4 bases removed from V and 4 bases from J, the gap between germline ends came to 16 bases. This CDR3 region has 15 residues. Per the germline V gene, CDR1 is MGHRA and CDR2 is YSYEKL. Profiling relied on immunoSEQ multiplex PCR, and the TCRdb table lists in-frame clones only, not all of them. The sample records 90,000 to 130,000 clones, around 94% being singletons. The source was unstimulated CD8+ T cells sorted from spleen or lymph node cells, collected before transplant. The chain employs TRBV4-1 and TRBJ2-5; tentatively, D is TRBD1 (6 bases). The source is a human donor who was the organ donor for an intestinal transplant. DNA for the CDR3: TGCGCCAGCAGCCCCCTGGACAGTTTGCGAGAGACCCAGTACTTC. Translation: CASSPLDSLRETQYF.